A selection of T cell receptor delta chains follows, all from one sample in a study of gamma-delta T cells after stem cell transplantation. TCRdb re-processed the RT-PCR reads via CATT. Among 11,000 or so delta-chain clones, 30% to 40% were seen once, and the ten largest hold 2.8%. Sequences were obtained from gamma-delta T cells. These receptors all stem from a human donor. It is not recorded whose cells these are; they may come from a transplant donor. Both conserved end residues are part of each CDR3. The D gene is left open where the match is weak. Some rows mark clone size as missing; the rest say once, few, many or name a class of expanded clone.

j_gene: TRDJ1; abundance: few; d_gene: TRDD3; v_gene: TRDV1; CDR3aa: CALGELSYWGILRRPMWSRLIF; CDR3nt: TGTGCTCTTGGGGAACTTTCCTACTGGGGGATACTACGCCGCCCAATGTGGTCTAGGCTCATCTTT
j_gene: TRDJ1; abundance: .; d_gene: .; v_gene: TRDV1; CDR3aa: CALGELVYPGNSPHSTYTDKLIF; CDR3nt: TGTGCTCTTGGGGAATTAGTATACCCCGGGAACAGTCCCCATTCTACTTACACCGATAAACTCATCTTT
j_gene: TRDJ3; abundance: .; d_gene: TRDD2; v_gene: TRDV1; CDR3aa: CALGKGLPKFEGDPRQMFF; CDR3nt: TGTGCTCTTGGGAAGGGCCTTCCTAAGTTCGAGGGGGACCCCCGACAGATGTTTTTC
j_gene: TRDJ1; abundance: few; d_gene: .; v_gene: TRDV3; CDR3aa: CAFKTYDAPTNTDKLIF; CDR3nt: TGTGCCTTTAAAACTTACGACGCACCCACCAACACCGATAAACTCATCTTT
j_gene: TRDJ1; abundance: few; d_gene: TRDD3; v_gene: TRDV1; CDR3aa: CALGELRPPYVSLVWGTKLIF; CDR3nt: TGTGCTCTTGGGGAACTTAGGCCGCCCTACGTGTCTCTCGTCTGGGGGACGAAACTCATCTTT
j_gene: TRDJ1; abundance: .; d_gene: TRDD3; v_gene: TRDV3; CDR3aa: CACVYWGTYTDKLIF; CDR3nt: TGTGCCTGCGTATACTGGGGGACGTACACCGATAAACTCATCTTT
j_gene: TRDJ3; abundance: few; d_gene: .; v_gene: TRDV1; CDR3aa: CALGQRFPSYWGSWDTRQMFF; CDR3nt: TGTGCTCTTGGGCAACGCTTCCCCTCCTACTGGGGCTCCTGGGACACCCGACAGATGTTTTTC
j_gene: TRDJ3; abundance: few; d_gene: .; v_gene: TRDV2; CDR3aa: CACDTVGKESWDTRQMFF; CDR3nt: TGTGCCTGTGACACCGTAGGGAAGGAGTCCTGGGACACCCGACAGATGTTTTTC
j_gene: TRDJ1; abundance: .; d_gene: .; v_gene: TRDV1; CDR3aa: CALGEGKTSIQIGGQGELIF; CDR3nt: TGTGCTCTTGGGGAGGGTAAGACGTCGATTCAGATTGGGGGCCAGGGGGAACTCATCTTT
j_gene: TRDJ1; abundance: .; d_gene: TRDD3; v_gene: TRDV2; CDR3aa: CACDTGGYAWTDKLTF; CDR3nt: TGTGCCTGTGACACTGGGGGATACGCTTGGACCGATAAGCTCACCTTT
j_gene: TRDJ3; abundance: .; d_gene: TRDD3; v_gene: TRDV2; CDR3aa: CARDGSRGIRDPWDTRQMFF; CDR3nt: TGTGCCCGTGACGGGTCCAGGGGGATACGTGACCCCTGGGACACCCGACAGATGTTTTTC
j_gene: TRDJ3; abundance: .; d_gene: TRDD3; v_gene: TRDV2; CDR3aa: CACDHHRVGDSSSLYTRQMFF; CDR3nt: TGTGCCTGTGACCATCACCGAGTGGGGGATTCATCCTCCTTATACACCCGACAGATGTTTTTC
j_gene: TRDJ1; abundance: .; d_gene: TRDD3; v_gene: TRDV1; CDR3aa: CALGENVGYGAYTDKLIF; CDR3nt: TGTGCTCTTGGGGAAAACGTGGGATACGGGGCTTACACCGATAAACTCATCTTT
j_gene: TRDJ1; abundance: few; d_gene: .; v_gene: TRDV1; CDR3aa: CALGELGEGDPEREKPIF; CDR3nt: TGTGCTCTTGGGGAACTGGGAGAAGGGGATCCGGAGAGGGAGAAACCCATCTTT
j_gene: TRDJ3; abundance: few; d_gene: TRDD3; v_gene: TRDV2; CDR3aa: CACDALGDTRSWDTRQMFF; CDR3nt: TGTGCCTGTGACGCGCTGGGGGATACACGATCCTGGGACACCCGACAGATGTTTTTC
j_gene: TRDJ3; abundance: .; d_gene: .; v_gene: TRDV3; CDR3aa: CAFSPTGGFPSFRFSWDTRQMFF; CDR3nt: TGTGCCTTTTCTCCCACTGGTGGATTCCCCTCCTTTAGATTCTCCTGGGACACCCGACAGATGTTTTTC
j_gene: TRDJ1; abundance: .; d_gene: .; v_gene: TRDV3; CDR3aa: CASACSRRSETTDKLIF; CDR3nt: TGTGCCTCAGCATGCAGTAGGCGGTCCGAAACAACCGATAAACTCATCTTT
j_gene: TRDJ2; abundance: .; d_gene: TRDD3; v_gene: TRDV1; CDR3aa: CALGELRWNLSYPVLGDTPLLTAQLFF; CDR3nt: TGTGCTCTTGGGGAACTACGGTGGAATCTTTCCTACCCGGTACTGGGGGATACGCCTCTATTGACCGCACAGCTCTTCTTT
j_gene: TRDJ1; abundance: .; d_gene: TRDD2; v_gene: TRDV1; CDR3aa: CALGDPGPPSYQAKLIF; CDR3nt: TGTGCTCTTGGGGACCCCGGACCACCTTCCTACCAAGCGAAACTCATCTTT
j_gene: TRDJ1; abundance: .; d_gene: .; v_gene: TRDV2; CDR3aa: CACDTVPNTVGPALLCTYTLIF; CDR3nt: TGTGCCTGTGACACCGTCCCTAATACTGTGGGACCCGCCTTATTATGCACCTACACACTCATCTTT
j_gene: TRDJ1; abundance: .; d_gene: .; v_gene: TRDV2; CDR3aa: CACDTAGGKPIF; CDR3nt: TGTGCCTGTGACACCGCAGGCGGTAAACCCATCTTT
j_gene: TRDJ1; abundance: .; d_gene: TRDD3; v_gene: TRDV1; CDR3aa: CAIGEGKPSTTGTDWGIRTGDKLIF; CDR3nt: TGTGCTATTGGGGAAGGGAAGCCCAGTACTACAGGTACTGACTGGGGGATACGGACGGGGGATAAACTCATCTTT
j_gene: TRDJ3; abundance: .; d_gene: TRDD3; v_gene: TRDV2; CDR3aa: CACDTAWGPVVWDTRQMFF; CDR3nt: TGTGCCTGTGACACCGCCTGGGGGCCTGTGGTCTGGGACACCCGACAGATGTTTTTC
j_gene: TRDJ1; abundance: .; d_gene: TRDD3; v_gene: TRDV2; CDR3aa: CACATHNRGDTSDTDKLIF; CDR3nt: TGTGCCTGTGCCACTCATAACCGCGGGGATACGTCTGACACCGATAAACTCATCTTT
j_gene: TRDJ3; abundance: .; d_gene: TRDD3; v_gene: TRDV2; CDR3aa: CACDGMGDISWDTRKMFF; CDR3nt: TGTGCCTGTGACGGAATGGGGGATATCTCCTGGGACACCCGAAAAATGTTTTTC
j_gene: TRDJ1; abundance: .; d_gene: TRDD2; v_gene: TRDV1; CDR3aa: CALGELRGSYGGTDYTDKLIF; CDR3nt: TGTGCTCTTGGGGAACTAAGAGGTTCCTACGGGGGTACCGATTACACCGATAAACTCATCTTT
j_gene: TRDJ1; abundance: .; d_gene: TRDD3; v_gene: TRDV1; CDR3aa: CALGEPIWGIPGKLIF; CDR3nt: TGTGCTCTTGGGGAACCCATCTGGGGGATACCGGGCAAACTCATCTTT
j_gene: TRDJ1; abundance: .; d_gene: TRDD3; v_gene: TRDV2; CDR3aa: CACILGDTGGTDKLIF; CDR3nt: TGTGCCTGTATACTGGGGGATACTGGGGGCACCGATAAACTCATCTTT
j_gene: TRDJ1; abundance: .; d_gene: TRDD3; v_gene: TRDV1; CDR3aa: CALGELGLKGALSWGILTDKLIF; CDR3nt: TGTGCTCTTGGGGAACTCGGCCTAAAGGGTGCCCTTAGCTGGGGGATACTCACCGATAAACTCATCTTT
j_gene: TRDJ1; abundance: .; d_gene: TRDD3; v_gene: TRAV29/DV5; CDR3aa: CAASASDPSTGGYNFGEFGLYTDKLIF; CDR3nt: TGTGCAGCAAGCGCTTCCGACCCGTCTACTGGGGGATACAACTTCGGAGAGTTTGGGCTCTACACCGATAAACTCATCTTT
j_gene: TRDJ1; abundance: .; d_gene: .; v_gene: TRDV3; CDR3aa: CASPVPSRMGFSWGTDTLIF; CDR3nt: TGTGCCTCCCCCGTGCCTAGTAGGATGGGGTTCTCATGGGGCACCGATACACTCATCTTT
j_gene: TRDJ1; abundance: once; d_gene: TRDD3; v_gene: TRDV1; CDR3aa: CALGRRLAGGYADQELIF; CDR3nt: TGTGCTCTTGGTCGGCGTCTTGCTGGGGGATACGCGGACCAGGAACTAATCTTT
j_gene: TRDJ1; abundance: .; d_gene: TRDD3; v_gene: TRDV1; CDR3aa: CALGELRGTLAGWGISDKLIF; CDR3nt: TGTGCTCTTGGGGAACTTCGAGGCACCTTAGCGGGTTGGGGGATTTCCGATAAACTCATCTTT
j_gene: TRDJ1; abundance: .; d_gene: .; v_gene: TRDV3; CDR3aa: CAFRTLYTDKLIF; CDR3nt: TGTGCCTTTCGGACCCTGTACACCGATAAACTCATCTTT
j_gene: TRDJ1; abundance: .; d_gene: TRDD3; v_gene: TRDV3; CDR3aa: CASSSTWGRGKRTDKLIF; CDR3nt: TGTGCCTCCTCCTCAACCTGGGGGAGAGGGAAGAGGACCGATAAACTCATCTTT
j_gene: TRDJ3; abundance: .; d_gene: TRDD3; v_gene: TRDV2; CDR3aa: CACDSVLGDTQISWYTRQMFF; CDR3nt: TGTGCCTGTGATTCTGTACTGGGGGATACTCAGATCTCCTGGTACACCCGACAGATGTTTTTC
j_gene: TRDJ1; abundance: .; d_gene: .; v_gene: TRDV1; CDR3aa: CALGVYYHNPLFDHLGYLRGLIF; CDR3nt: TGTGCTCTTGGGGTCTATTATCACAACCCCCTCTTCGATCACTTGGGCTACCTCAGGGGACTCATCTTT
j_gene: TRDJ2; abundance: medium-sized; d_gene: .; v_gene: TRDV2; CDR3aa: CACDGLGASLTAQLFF; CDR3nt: TGTGCCTGTGACGGACTGGGTGCCTCTTTGACAGCACAACTCTTCTTT
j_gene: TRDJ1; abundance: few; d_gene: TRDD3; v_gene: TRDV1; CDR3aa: CALGELLAPTVPWGTWTDKLIF; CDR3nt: TGTGCTCTTGGGGAACTTTTGGCGCCTACCGTTCCCTGGGGGACGTGGACCGATAAACTCATCTTT
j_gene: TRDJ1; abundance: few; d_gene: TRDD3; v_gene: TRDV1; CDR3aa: CALGAGYAWGHTDKLIF; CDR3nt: TGTGCTCTTGGGGCTGGGTACGCCTGGGGGCACACCGATAAACTCATCTTT
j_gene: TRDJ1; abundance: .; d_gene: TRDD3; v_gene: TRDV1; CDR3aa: CALGSLREYWGIRSDKLIF; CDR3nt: TGTGCTCTTGGCTCCCTACGGGAGTACTGGGGGATACGATCCGATAAACTCATCTTT
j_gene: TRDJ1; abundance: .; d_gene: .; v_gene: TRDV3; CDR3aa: CAFRGAFLLTGGPFTDKLIF; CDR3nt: TGTGCCTTTAGGGGGGCCTTCCTACTTACTGGGGGACCTTTCACCGATAAACTCATCTTT